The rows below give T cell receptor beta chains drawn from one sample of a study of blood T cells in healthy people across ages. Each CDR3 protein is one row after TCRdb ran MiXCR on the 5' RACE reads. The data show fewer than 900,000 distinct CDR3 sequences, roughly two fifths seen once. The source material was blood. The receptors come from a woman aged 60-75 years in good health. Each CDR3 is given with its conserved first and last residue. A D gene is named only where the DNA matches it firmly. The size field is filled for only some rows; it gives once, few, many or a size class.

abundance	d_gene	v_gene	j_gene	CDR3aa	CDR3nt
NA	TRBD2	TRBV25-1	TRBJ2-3	CASSDSGSISDTQYF	TGTGCCAGCAGTGATAGCGGGAGTATCTCAGATACGCAGTATTTT
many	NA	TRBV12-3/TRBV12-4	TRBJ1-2	CASSFRSGGYTF	TGTGCCAGCAGTTTTAGATCAGGTGGCTACACCTTC
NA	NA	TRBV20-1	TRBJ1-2	CSARDPLLAGYTF	TGCAGTGCTAGAGACCCGCTGCTTGCCGGCTACACCTTC
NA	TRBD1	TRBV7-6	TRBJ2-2	CASSLISGTGVTGELFF	TGTGCCAGCAGCTTGATATCCGGGACAGGGGTCACCGGGGAGCTGTTTTTT
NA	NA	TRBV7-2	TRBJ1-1	CASTSMGSTEAFF	TGTGCCAGCACCTCCATGGGGAGCACTGAAGCTTTCTTT
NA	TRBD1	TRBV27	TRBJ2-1	CASSLVGTGGWEQFF	TGTGCCAGCAGTTTAGTGGGGACAGGGGGTTGGGAGCAGTTCTTC
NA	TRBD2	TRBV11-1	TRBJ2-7	CVSSPRRGTPYEQYF	TGTGTCAGCAGCCCCCGGCGGGGGACCCCCTACGAGCAGTACTTC
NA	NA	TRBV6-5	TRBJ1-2	CASSFRDNYGYTF	TGTGCCAGCAGTTTTCGGGACAACTATGGCTACACCTTC
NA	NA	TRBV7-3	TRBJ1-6	CASSPGGRNSPLHF	TGTGCCAGCAGCCCCGGGGGGCGGAATTCACCCCTCCACTTT
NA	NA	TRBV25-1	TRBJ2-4	CASTESRGQGKNIQYF	TGTGCCAGCACCGAAAGTAGGGGCCAGGGAAAAAACATTCAGTACTTC
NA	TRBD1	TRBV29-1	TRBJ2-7	CSVEAGQGGEQYF	TGCAGCGTTGAGGCGGGACAGGGAGGCGAGCAGTACTTC
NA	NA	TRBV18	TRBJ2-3	CASSPLRSTDTQYF	TGTGCCAGCTCACCACTCAGGAGCACAGATACGCAGTATTTT
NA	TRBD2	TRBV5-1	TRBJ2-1	CASSLVVVGGNEQFF	TGCGCCAGCAGCTTGGTCGTTGTGGGAGGGAATGAGCAGTTCTTC
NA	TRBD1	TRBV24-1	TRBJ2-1	CATSDSGTGALSSYNEQFF	TGTGCCACCAGTGATTCCGGGACAGGGGCGTTAAGCTCCTACAATGAGCAGTTCTTC
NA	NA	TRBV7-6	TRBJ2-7	CASSLALAAGEQYF	TGTGCCAGCAGCTTAGCCCTAGCCGCCGGGGAGCAGTACTTC
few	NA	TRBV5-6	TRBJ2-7	CASSIGRVLYEQYF	TGTGCCAGCAGTATCGGCAGGGTCCTCTACGAGCAGTACTTC
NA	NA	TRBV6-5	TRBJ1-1	CASNEDSTNTEAFF	TGTGCCAGCAACGAGGACAGTACTAACACTGAAGCTTTCTTT
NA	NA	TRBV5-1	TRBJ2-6	CASSLVTSSGANVLTF	TGCGCCAGCAGCTTGGTCACAAGCTCTGGGGCCAACGTCCTGACTTTC
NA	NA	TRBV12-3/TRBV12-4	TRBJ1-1	CASSLFGFMNTEAFF	TGTGCCAGCAGTTTATTCGGTTTCATGAACACTGAAGCTTTCTTT
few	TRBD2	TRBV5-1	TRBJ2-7	CASSFRQISGTSGRAPEQYF	TGCGCCAGCAGCTTTAGACAGATATCCGGGACTAGCGGGAGGGCCCCCGAGCAGTACTTC
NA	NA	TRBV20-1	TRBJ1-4	CSARPGDSDEKLFF	TGCAGTGCTAGACCCGGCGACAGTGATGAAAAACTGTTTTTT
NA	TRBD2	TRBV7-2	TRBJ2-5	CASSLSAGDCETQYF	TGTGCCAGCAGCTTATCAGCGGGAGACTGTGAGACCCAGTACTTC
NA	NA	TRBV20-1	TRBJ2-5	CSARVGIYQETQYF	TGCAGTGCTAGAGTGGGGATCTACCAAGAGACCCAGTACTTC
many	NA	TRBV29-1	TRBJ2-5	CSAGMGEETQYF	TGCAGCGCAGGGATGGGGGAGGAGACCCAGTACTTC
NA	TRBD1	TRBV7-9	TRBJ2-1	CASSRAHRDRGGNEQFF	TGTGCCAGCAGCCGGGCACACCGGGACAGGGGAGGCAATGAGCAGTTCTTC
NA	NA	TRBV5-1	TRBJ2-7	CASSPEGGTEQYF	TGCGCCAGCAGCCCGGAGGGCGGAACCGAGCAGTACTTC
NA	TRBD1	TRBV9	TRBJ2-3	CAGSEWDSRADTQYF	TGTGCCGGCAGCGAGTGGGACAGCCGCGCAGATACGCAGTATTTT
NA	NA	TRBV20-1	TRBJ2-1	CSARDRGERVF	TGCAGTGCTAGAGATAGGGGGGAGAGGGTCTTC
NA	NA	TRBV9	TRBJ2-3	CASSVGRGQGTDTQYF	TGTGCCAGCAGCGTAGGGCGGGGCCAGGGAACAGATACGCAGTATTTT
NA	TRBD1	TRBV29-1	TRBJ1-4	CSVEGRTGAANEKLFF	TGCAGCGTTGAAGGGAGGACAGGGGCGGCTAATGAAAAACTGTTTTTT
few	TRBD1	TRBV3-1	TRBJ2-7	CASRRGTGFHEQYF	TGTGCCAGCAGGAGGGGGACAGGGTTCCACGAGCAGTACTTC
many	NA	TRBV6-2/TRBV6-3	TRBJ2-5	CASSYRGSLVETQYF	TGTGCCAGCAGTTACAGGGGTAGTCTCGTAGAGACCCAGTACTTC
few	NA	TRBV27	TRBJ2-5	CASSLSRVSETQYF	TGTGCCAGCAGTTTATCGAGAGTATCAGAGACCCAGTACTTC
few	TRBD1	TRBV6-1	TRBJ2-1	CASRAGTGYNEQFF	TGTGCCAGCAGGGCCGGGACAGGGTACAATGAGCAGTTCTTC
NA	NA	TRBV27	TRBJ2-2	CASSSLTWTAGNTGELFF	TGTGCCAGCAGTTCGCTAACGTGGACGGCGGGTAACACCGGGGAGCTGTTTTTT
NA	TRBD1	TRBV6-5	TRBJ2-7	CASTDRDSSYEQYF	TGTGCCAGCACCGACCGGGACAGCTCCTACGAGCAGTACTTC
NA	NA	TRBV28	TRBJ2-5	CASTAGSQETQYF	TGTGCCAGCACAGCCGGCTCCCAAGAGACCCAGTACTTC
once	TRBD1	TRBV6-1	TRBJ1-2	CASSGRDRGDYGYTF	TGTGCCAGCAGTGGGAGGGACAGGGGCGACTATGGCTACACCTTC
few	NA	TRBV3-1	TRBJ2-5	CASSPYGDPDQETQYF	TGTGCCAGCAGCCCCTACGGGGATCCGGACCAAGAGACCCAGTACTTC
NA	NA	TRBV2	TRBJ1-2	CASSSESGHGYTF	TGTGCCAGCAGTAGTGAGTCAGGGCATGGCTACACCTTC
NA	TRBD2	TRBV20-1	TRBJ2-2	CSARRIQREGRLFF	TGCAGTGCTAGACGGATCCAGCGGGAGGGTCGGCTGTTTTTT
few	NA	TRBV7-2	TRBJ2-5	CASSLASEAQYF	TGTGCCAGCAGCTTAGCCTCGGAGGCCCAGTACTTC
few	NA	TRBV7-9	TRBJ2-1	CASSPSGSKGNEQFF	TGTGCCAGCAGCCCCTCCGGCAGTAAGGGCAATGAGCAGTTCTTC
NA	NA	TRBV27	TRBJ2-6	CASSSLSSGANVLTF	TGTGCCAGCAGTTCGCTCAGCTCTGGGGCCAACGTCCTGACTTTC
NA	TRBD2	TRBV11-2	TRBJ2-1	CASSSPTSLGRRGQFF	TGTGCCAGCAGCTCCCCGACTAGCCTAGGTCGACGGGGGCAGTTCTTC
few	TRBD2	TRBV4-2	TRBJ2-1	CASSQEQGLAANEQFF	TGTGCCAGCAGCCAAGAGCAAGGACTAGCGGCCAATGAGCAGTTCTTC
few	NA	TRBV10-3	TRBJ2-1	CAARAEGPNEQFF	TGTGCCGCCCGGGCCGAGGGGCCCAATGAGCAGTTCTTC
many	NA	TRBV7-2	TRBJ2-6	CASTELGRSSGANVLTF	TGTGCCAGCACCGAATTGGGACGCTCCTCTGGGGCCAACGTCCTGACTTTC
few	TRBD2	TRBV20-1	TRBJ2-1	CSARGVSGRANLNEQFF	TGCAGTGCTAGAGGGGTTAGCGGGAGGGCCAATCTGAATGAGCAGTTCTTC
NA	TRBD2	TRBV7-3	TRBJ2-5	CASSPTSEETQYF	TGTGCCAGCAGCCCTACTAGCGAAGAGACCCAGTACTTC
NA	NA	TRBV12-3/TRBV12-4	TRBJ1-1	CASSFGGVIAEAFF	TGTGCCAGCAGTTTTGGCGGGGTTATAGCTGAAGCTTTCTTT
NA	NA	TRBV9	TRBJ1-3	CASSATGLPGNTIYF	TGTGCCAGCAGCGCTACAGGGCTACCTGGAAACACCATATATTTT
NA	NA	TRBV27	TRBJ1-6	CASSSAGGDHNSPLHF	TGTGCCAGCAGTTCGGCTGGCGGGGATCATAATTCACCCCTCCACTTT
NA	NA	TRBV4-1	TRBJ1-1	CASSQVRMLGTEAFF	TGCGCCAGCAGCCAAGTGAGAATGTTAGGGACAGAAGCTTTCTTT
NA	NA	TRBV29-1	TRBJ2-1	CSVEVGTGGINEQFF	TGCAGCGTTGAAGTAGGTACAGGCGGCATAAATGAGCAGTTCTTC
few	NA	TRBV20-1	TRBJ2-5	CSAGDGARLGETQYF	TGCAGTGCTGGTGACGGGGCGAGGTTAGGAGAGACCCAGTACTTC
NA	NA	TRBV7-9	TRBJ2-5	CASTLGFGDQETQYF	TGTGCCAGCACCTTAGGATTCGGGGACCAAGAGACCCAGTACTTC
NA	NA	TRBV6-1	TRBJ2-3	CASRPNSADTQYF	TGTGCCAGCAGACCCAACAGCGCAGATACGCAGTATTTT
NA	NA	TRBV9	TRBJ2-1	CASSPGRETQFF	TGTGCCAGCAGTCCGGGGAGAGAGACCCAGTTCTTC
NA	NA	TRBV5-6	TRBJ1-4	CASNLSPSSEGEKLFF	TGTGCCAGCAACTTGTCCCCGAGCTCGGAAGGGGAAAAACTGTTTTTT